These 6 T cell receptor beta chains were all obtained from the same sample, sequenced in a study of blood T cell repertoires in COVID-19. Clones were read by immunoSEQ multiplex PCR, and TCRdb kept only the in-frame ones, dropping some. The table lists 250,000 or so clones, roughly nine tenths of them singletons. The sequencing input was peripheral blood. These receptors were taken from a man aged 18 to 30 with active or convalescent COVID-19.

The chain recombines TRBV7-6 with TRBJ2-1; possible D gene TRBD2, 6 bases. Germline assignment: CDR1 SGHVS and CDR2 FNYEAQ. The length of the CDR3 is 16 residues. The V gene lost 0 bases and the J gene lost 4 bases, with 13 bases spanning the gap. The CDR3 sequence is CASSLAGGTRYNEQFF. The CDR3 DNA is TGTGCCAGCAGCTTAGCTGGAGGGACTCGTTACAATGAGCAGTTCTTC.

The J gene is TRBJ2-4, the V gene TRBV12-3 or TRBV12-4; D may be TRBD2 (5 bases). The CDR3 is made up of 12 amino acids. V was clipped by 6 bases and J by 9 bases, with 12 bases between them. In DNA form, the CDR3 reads TGTGCCAGCAGCGGACCCCGGGGCATTCAGTACTTC. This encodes CASSGPRGIQYF.

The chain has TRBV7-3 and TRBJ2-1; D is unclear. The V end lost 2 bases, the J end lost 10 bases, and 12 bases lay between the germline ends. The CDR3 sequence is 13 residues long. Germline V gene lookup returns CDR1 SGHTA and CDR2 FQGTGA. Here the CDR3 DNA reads TGTGCCAGCAGCTTAGGAGTTATGCGGGAGCAGTTCTTC. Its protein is CASSLGVMREQFF.

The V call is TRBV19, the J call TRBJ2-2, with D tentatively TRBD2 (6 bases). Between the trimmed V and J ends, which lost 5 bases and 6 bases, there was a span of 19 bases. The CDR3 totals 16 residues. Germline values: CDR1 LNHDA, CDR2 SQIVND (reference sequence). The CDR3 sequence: CASSLGGGFLSGELFF. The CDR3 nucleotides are TGTGCCAGTAGTCTGGGTGGGGGGTTTCTATCCGGGGAGCTGTTTTTT.

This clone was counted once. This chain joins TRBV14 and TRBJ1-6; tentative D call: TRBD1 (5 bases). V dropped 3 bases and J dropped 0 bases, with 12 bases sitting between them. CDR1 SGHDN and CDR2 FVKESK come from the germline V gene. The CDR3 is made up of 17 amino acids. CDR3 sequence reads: CASSHSTAISYNSPLHF. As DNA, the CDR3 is TGTGCCAGCAGCCATTCGACAGCAATCTCCTATAATTCACCCCTCCACTTT.

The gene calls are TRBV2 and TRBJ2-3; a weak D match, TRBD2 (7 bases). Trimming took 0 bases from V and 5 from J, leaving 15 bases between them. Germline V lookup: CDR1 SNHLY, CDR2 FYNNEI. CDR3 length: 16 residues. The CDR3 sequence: CASSEALGGGEDTQYF. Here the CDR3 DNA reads TGTGCCAGCAGTGAAGCGCTAGGGGGGGGCGAAGATACGCAGTATTTT.